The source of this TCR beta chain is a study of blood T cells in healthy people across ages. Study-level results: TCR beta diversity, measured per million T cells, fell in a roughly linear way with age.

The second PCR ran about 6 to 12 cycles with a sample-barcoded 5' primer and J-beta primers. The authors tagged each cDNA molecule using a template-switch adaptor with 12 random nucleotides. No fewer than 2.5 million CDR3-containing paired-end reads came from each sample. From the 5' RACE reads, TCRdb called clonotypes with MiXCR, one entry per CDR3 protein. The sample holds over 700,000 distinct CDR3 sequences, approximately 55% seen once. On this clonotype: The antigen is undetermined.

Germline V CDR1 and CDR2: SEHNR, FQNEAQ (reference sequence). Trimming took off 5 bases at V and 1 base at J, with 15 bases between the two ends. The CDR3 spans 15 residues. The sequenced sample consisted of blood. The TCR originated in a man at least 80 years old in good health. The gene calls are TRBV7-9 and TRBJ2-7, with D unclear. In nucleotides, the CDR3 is TGTGCCAGCAGCCCGGCACACAGAGGATCCTACGAGCAGTACTTC. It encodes CASSPAHRGSYEQYF.